Following are 31 T cell receptor beta chains from one sample sequenced in a study of cytomegalovirus exposure and HLA in healthy donors. The PCR employed 60 Vbeta primers together with 13 Jbeta primers. This table comes from immunoSEQ multiplex PCR, and its TCRdb copy is limited to in-frame clones, with some not included. The table includes about 160,000 clones, 80% to 90% detected once. Sequencing was done on a sample of PBMCs. These receptors all come from a male donor in good health and CMV-seronegative.

The chain combines TRBV4-1 with TRBJ2-1; 7 bases align to TRBD2. Per the germline V gene, CDR1 is MGHRA and CDR2 is YSYEKL. The V gene end was trimmed by 1 base and the J gene end by 3 bases; junction bases not matched to a gene: 6. The CDR3 extends over 16 amino acids. This CDR3 reads CASSQVGRGDYNEQFF. DNA of the CDR3: TGCGCCAGCAGCCAAGTGGGGAGGGGTGACTACAATGAGCAGTTCTTC.

In regard to this clone: Other DNA sequences in the same sample also yield this CDR3. The chain couples TRBV7-9 to TRBJ2-7; 8 bases align to TRBD1. CDR3 length: 18 residues. The V and J ends lost 5 bases and 6 bases, in that order; junction bases with no gene match: 21. Per the germline V gene, CDR1 is SEHNR and CDR2 is FQNEAQ (reference sequence). The DNA of the CDR3 is TGTGCCAGCAGCCTAAGCGGGCAGGGGGCGGCGGGAACCCGCGAGCAGTACTTC. Protein sequence: CASSLSGQGAAGTREQYF.

This sequence joins TRBV6-6 and TRBJ2-2, with 11 bases fitting TRBD2. The V and J ends lost 4 bases and 1 base, in that order; junction bases with no gene match: 2. The CDR3 runs to 16 residues. Germline assignment: CDR1 MNHNY and CDR2 SVGAGI (reference sequence). This CDR3 reads CASSSGLAGNTGELFF. The CDR3 DNA is TGTGCCAGCAGTTCAGGACTAGCGGGGAACACCGGGGAGCTGTTTTTT.

This chain uses TRBV29-1 with TRBJ2-5; TRBD2 might be the D (5 bases). The CDR3 loop spans 13 amino acids. The germline gives CDR1 SQVTM, CDR2 ANQGSEA. V dropped 7 bases and J dropped 1 base, with 13 bases sitting between them. DNA for the CDR3: TGCAGCGGGGTCCCGGAGGCCCAAGAGACCCAGTACTTC. Residues: CSGVPEAQETQYF.

This rearrangement joins TRBV5-5 to TRBJ2-7, with D possibly being TRBD1 (6 bases). Per the germline V gene, CDR1 is SGHKS and CDR2 is YYEKEE (reference sequence). Trimming cost V 0 bases and J 5 bases, with 12 bases left between them. CDR3 length: 14 residues. The CDR3 nucleotides are TGTGCCAGCAGCTTGGGGGGGCCCGCCCACGAGCAGTACTTC. It specifies CASSLGGPAHEQYF.

The chain couples TRBV4-2 to TRBJ1-3; D remains unclear. The CDR3 has 12 amino acids. Per germline, CDR1 LGHNA and CDR2 YNFKEQ. V dropped 1 base and J dropped 8 bases, with 6 bases sitting between them. Written as DNA, the CDR3 is TGTGCCAGCAGCCAAGCGAGGGACACCATATATTTT. Translated, it gives CASSQARDTIYF.

In this sample, this clone turned up once. V and J are TRBV13 and TRBJ2-1; TRBD2 aligns across 8 bases. The CDR3 runs 17 residues. V was clipped by 0 bases and J by 7 bases; unmatched bases: 11. CDR1 is PRHDT, CDR2 FYEKMQ, per germline (reference sequence). The CDR3 bases are TGTGCCAGCAGCTTAGGCCAGGGCGGGGGGTCGCAAAATGAGCAGTTCTTC. Its translation: CASSLGQGGGSQNEQFF.

The V gene is TRBV27, the J gene TRBJ2-3, with 10 nucleotides matching TRBD2. V shed 7 bases and J 6 bases; nucleotides not matched to a gene: 7. The CDR3 is 14 residues long. Germline assignment: CDR1 MNHEY and CDR2 SMNVEV (reference sequence). CDR3 DNA: TGTGCCAGCACGTTAGCGGGGGGCTGGGATACGCAGTATTTT. Translating it yields CASTLAGGWDTQYF.

CDR3 amino acids: CASIPDGSSYNSPLHF. CDR3 in DNA: TGTGCCAGCATCCCAGACGGGAGCTCCTATAATTCACCCCTCCACTTT. The chain couples TRBV7-9 to TRBJ1-6; D gene unclear. The V end lost 7 bases, the J end lost 0 bases, and 13 bases lay between the germline ends. The CDR3 is made up of 16 amino acids. Germline values: CDR1 SEHNR, CDR2 FQNEAQ (reference sequence).

The CDR3 DNA is TGTGCCAGCAGTGAACACCGGGACAGGGTCAATTCACCCCTCCACTTT. Protein sequence: CASSEHRDRVNSPLHF. This chain uses TRBV6-1 with TRBJ1-6; 9 nucleotides match TRBD1. Germline V lookup: CDR1 MNHNS, CDR2 SASEGT. The CDR3 extends over 16 amino acids. With 2 bases clipped from V and 7 bases from J, the junction kept 6 bases outside the gene matches.

The rearrangement uses TRBV10-3 and TRBJ2-3; 8 nucleotides agree with TRBD1. The V gene's germline CDR1 is ENHRY and CDR2 SYGVKD. This CDR3 contains 15 residues. V dropped 2 bases and J dropped 1; count of bases not matched to a gene: 2. As DNA, the CDR3 is TGTGCCATCAGTGAGCTGGGACAGGGCACAGATACGCAGTATTTT. Residues: CAISELGQGTDTQYF.

V usage is TRBV19 and J usage is TRBJ2-2, with D possibly TRBD2 on 5 matching bases. Trimming shortened V by 4 bases and J by 2 bases, and 8 bases separated the two germline ends. In germline, CDR1 is LNHDA, CDR2 SQIVND (reference sequence). This CDR3 is 14 amino acids long. The CDR3 DNA reads as TGTGCCAGTAGTAGCCGGGAAAACACCGGGGAGCTGTTTTTT. Its translation: CASSSRENTGELFF.

The V gene is TRBV7-9, the J gene TRBJ1-1; the match to TRBD1 covers 9 bases. V lost 5 bases, J lost 6 bases, and 7 bases stayed unmatched. Germline loops: CDR1 SEHNR, CDR2 FQNEAQ (reference sequence). This CDR3 has 14 residues. DNA of the CDR3: TGTGCCAGCAGCACTGGGGACAGGGTCTCTGAAGCTTTCTTT. Translated, it gives CASSTGDRVSEAFF.

The CDR3 DNA follows: TGTGCCAGCACTATTGGGACTACCAACACCGGGGAGCTGTTTTTT. Amino acid sequence: CASTIGTTNTGELFF. The rearrangement links TRBV6-5 to TRBJ2-2; 7 bases are a match to TRBD2. J gave up 2 bases and V 7 bases, and 7 bases lay outside the gene matches. The germline V gene encodes CDR1 MNHEY and CDR2 SVGAGI. The CDR3 sequence is 15 residues long.

The chain employs TRBV6-1 and TRBJ2-7; D is undetermined. V shed 4 bases and J shed 2 bases, with 15 bases lying between them. In germline, CDR1 is MNHNS, CDR2 SASEGT. The CDR3 has 15 residues. The CDR3, as DNA: TGTGCCAGCAGTGCAGCCACCTATAATACCTACGAGCAGTACTTC. Residues: CASSAATYNTYEQYF.

The rearrangement uses TRBV7-8 and TRBJ1-2, with 9 bases identical to TRBD1. Germline V gene sequence: CDR1 SGHVS, CDR2 FQNEAQ. CDR3 length: 19 amino acids. Trimming at V came to 1 base and at J to 1 base, leaving 13 bases not matched to a gene. The CDR3 region has the DNA TGTGCCAGCAGCTTAGGTGGCGGGACAGGGAGGGTCCTTAACTATGGCTACACCTTC. Its translation: CASSLGGGTGRVLNYGYTF.

The gene calls are TRBV5-1 and TRBJ1-4, with D possibly being TRBD1 (6 bases). The CDR3 loop spans 14 amino acids. Trimming removed 4 bases from V and 3 bases from J, with 10 bases in between. Germline CDR1 reads SGHRS; CDR2 reads YFSETQ. CDR3 sequence: CASSPDSSNEKLFF. The CDR3 DNA reads as TGCGCCAGCAGCCCGGACAGCTCTAATGAAAAACTGTTTTTT.

As to this clone: In the same sample, other DNA sequences code for this CDR3. The chain is built from TRBV6-5 and TRBJ1-6; 8 bases agree with TRBD1. J lost 9 bases, V lost 6 bases, and 10 bases had no gene match. The CDR3 totals 15 residues. Germline-derived CDR1 and CDR2 are MNHEY and SVGAGI. Here the CDR3 reads CASRTDRASLSPLHF. The CDR3 DNA sequence: TGTGCCAGCAGGACGGACAGGGCTAGTCTTTCACCCCTCCACTTT.

The V and J genes are TRBV4-1 and TRBJ1-3, with a possible D match to TRBD1 (6 bases). Germline loops: CDR1 MGHRA, CDR2 YSYEKL. This CDR3 is built from 17 residues. V gave up 1 base and J gave up 0 bases, with 13 bases separating them. CDR3 coding DNA: TGCGCCAGCAGCCAAGGGGGGCCTCTTAGCTCTGGAAACACCATATATTTT. It specifies CASSQGGPLSSGNTIYF.

The chain has TRBV7-9 and TRBJ2-7, with D possibly being TRBD2 (5 bases). V dropped 1 base and J dropped 5 bases, with 15 bases sitting between them. The V gene's germline CDR1 is SEHNR and CDR2 FQNEAQ (reference sequence). This CDR3 contains 15 residues. The CDR3 DNA reads as TGTGCCAGCAGCTTAGATCCGGGGTCCGGAGACGAGCAGTACTTC. Its protein product is CASSLDPGSGDEQYF.

This clone has only a few counts. V gene TRBV5-1 combines with J gene TRBJ1-1, with 9 bases that match TRBD1. The germline V gene has CDR1 SGHRS and CDR2 YFSETQ. V dropped 4 bases and J dropped 3; count of bases not matched to a gene: 4. The CDR3 sequence is 14 residues long. The chain's CDR3 is CASSGGQGDTEAFF. The CDR3 DNA sequence: TGCGCCAGCAGCGGGGGACAGGGAGACACTGAAGCTTTCTTT.

This sequence joins TRBV7-6 and TRBJ1-2; no clear D. Germline CDR1 is SGHVS and CDR2 is FNYEAQ. V was shortened by 6 bases and J by 6 bases, with 14 bases between the two germline ends. CDR3 length equals 13 residues. CDR3 nucleotide sequence: TGTGCCAGCAGGGCAGGCCTCGGTCATGGCTACACCTTC. Translating it yields CASRAGLGHGYTF. Filled out from reference TRBV7-6 and TRBJ1-2, the complete variable domain reads GAGVSQSPRYKVTKRGQDVALRCDPISGHVSLYWYRQALGQGPEFLTYFNYEAQQDKSGLPNDRFSAERPEGSISTLTIQRTEQRDSAMYRCASRAGLGHGYTFGSGTRLTVV.

The genes are TRBV28 and TRBJ2-1; TRBD1 might be the D (6 bases). CDR1 is MDHEN, CDR2 SYDVKM, per germline. V was shortened by 9 bases and J by 1 base, with 13 bases between the two germline ends. The CDR3 has 14 amino acids. CDR3 nucleotide sequence: TGTGCCAGTAGACCGACAGGTTCCTACAATGAGCAGTTCTTC. This translates into CASRPTGSYNEQFF.

The CDR3 coding sequence is TGCAGCGTTGGGGACCGGGACAGGGCCTTAGATACGCAGTATTTT. Translation gives CSVGDRDRALDTQYF. This chain links TRBV29-1 with TRBJ2-3; 9 nucleotides align to TRBD1. The germline CDR1 and CDR2 sequences are SQVTM and ANQGSEA. This CDR3 spans 15 amino acids. With V trimmed by 4 bases and J by 5 bases, 10 bases remained unmatched.

This clone was observed once. CDR3 residues: CASSLDGNSGNTIYF. In DNA form, the CDR3 reads TGCGCCAGCAGCTTGGACGGGAACTCTGGAAACACCATATATTTT. The chain has TRBV5-1 and TRBJ1-3; D gene uncertain. V dropped 0 bases and J dropped 0 bases, with 7 bases sitting between them. Germline-derived CDR1 and CDR2 are SGHRS and YFSETQ. This CDR3 has 15 amino acids.

The J gene is TRBJ1-3, the V gene TRBV2; the D is unclear. V was pared by 4 bases and J by 0 bases, with 13 bases between. The CDR3 has 16 residues. Germline loops: CDR1 SNHLY, CDR2 FYNNEI. As DNA, the CDR3 is TGTGCCAGCAGTGGAAGGCCAGGAGGCTCTGGAAACACCATATATTTT. It yields the protein CASSGRPGGSGNTIYF.

The chain combines TRBV14 with TRBJ2-7; D gene uncertain. V was pared by 1 base and J by 6 bases, with 10 bases between. CDR1 SGHDN and CDR2 FVKESK come from the germline V gene. CDR3 size: 13 residues. The CDR3 is CASSQGGPAEQYF. Here the CDR3 DNA reads TGTGCCAGCAGCCAAGGTGGCCCCGCCGAGCAGTACTTC.

The V gene is TRBV5-1, the J gene TRBJ1-6; tentatively, D is TRBD1 (6 bases). The CDR3 extends over 15 amino acids. The V end lost 1 base, the J end lost 4 bases, and 9 bases lay between the germline ends. CDR1 and CDR2 (germline): SGHRS, YFSETQ. The CDR3 sequence: CASSLQDRYNSPLHF. The CDR3 nucleotides are TGCGCCAGCAGCTTGCAGGACAGATATAATTCACCCCTCCACTTT.

The chain is built from TRBV7-8 and TRBJ2-5; weak D call: TRBD1 (6 bases). Germline CDR1 and CDR2: SGHVS and FQNEAQ. CDR3 length: 16 residues. The ends were cut back, 5 bases at V and 5 bases at J, with 21 bases in the middle. The chain's CDR3 is CASSPGLGASWETQYF. CDR3 sequence (DNA): TGTGCCAGCAGCCCAGGACTGGGGGCTAGTTGGGAGACCCAGTACTTC.

This chain uses TRBV19 with TRBJ1-5; no reliable D call. The CDR3 covers 14 residues. The V gene lost 8 bases and the J gene lost 4 bases, with 15 bases spanning the gap. Per germline, CDR1 LNHDA and CDR2 SQIVND (reference sequence). Here the CDR3 reads CASQKEQLNQPQHF. The CDR3 DNA reads as TGTGCCAGTCAAAAGGAACAGCTGAATCAGCCCCAGCATTTT.

V is TRBV15 and J is TRBJ2-1, with D unresolved. Germline lookup yields CDR1 LNHNV and CDR2 YYDKDF (reference sequence). V lost 1 base to trimming and J lost 2 bases, with 9 bases between them. The CDR3 has 15 amino acids. As DNA, the CDR3 is TGTGCCACCAGCAGAGGACAAATCGCCTACAATGAGCAGTTCTTC. Translation: CATSRGQIAYNEQFF.